The 9 T cell receptor beta chains in this list originate from one sample, sequenced in a study of regulatory dendritic cells for organ transplantation. The assay was immunoSEQ multiplex PCR, and TCRdb's table has in-frame clones only and misses some. The repertoire holds about 12,000 clones, with about 79% as singletons. These receptors are not linked to any known antigen. Sorted subsets were CFSE-labeled and cultured approximately 5 days with allogeneic dendritic cells. The sample was naive CD4+ T cells from blood cultured with regulatory dendritic cells. Subset defined: CD45RA+ naive T cells. These receptors came from a human donor in good health.

J is TRBJ2-7 and V is TRBV6-1; TRBD1 agrees at 7 bases. The CDR3 is made up of 12 amino acids. CDR1 MNHNS and CDR2 SASEGT come from the germline V gene. Trimming cost V 7 bases and J 3 bases; bases outside gene matches: 3. The CDR3 here is CASKPGGYEQYF. CDR3 nucleotides: TGTGCCAGCAAACCAGGGGGCTACGAGCAGTACTTC.

The chain recombines TRBV9 with TRBJ2-2; possible D gene TRBD2, 5 bases. Deletions cut 1 base from V and 0 bases from J, with 10 bases between. The CDR3 extends over 16 amino acids. The V gene's germline CDR1 is SGDLS and CDR2 YYNGEE. The CDR3 nucleotides are TGTGCCAGCAGCGTATATCTAGCCGCGAACACCGGGGAGCTGTTTTTT. Translating gives CASSVYLAANTGELFF.

The chain uses TRBV2 and TRBJ1-1; maybe TRBD1 (5 bases). The germline V gene has CDR1 SNHLY and CDR2 FYNNEI. The CDR3 totals 12 residues. CDR3 loop: CATRWGDTEAFF. CDR3 sequence (DNA): TGTGCTACGCGGTGGGGGGACACTGAAGCTTTCTTT.

The V gene is TRBV5-1, the J gene TRBJ1-1, with TRBD1 as a possible D gene (5 bases). The germline gives CDR1 SGHRS, CDR2 YFSETQ. The CDR3 covers 15 residues. V shed 0 bases and J shed 1 base, with 10 bases lying between them. In DNA, the CDR3 is TGCGCCAGCAGCTTGGACAGGCTCCCGAACACTGAAGCTTTCTTT. Translating gives CASSLDRLPNTEAFF.

This clone is medium-sized (0.01 to 0.1%) within its sample. This chain uses TRBV27 with TRBJ2-7; D is uncertain. In germline, CDR1 is MNHEY, CDR2 SMNVEV (reference sequence). The CDR3 extends over 11 amino acids. The germline V and J ends were trimmed by 5 bases and 6 bases, with 8 bases remaining between them. The DNA of the CDR3 is TGTGCCAGCAGTAGGCTAGGCGAGCAGTACTTC. Protein product: CASSRLGEQYF.

This chain uses TRBV7-2 with TRBJ1-2; no definite D call. The V gene's germline CDR1 is SGHTA and CDR2 FQGNSA. Trimming shortened V by 5 bases and J by 4 bases, and 20 bases separated the two germline ends. CDR3 length equals 16 residues. CDR3 bases: TGTGCCAGCAGCCCTCCCCCTTCGGGGAGGCGCTATGGCTACACCTTC. This translates into CASSPPPSGRRYGYTF.

The chain recombines TRBV5-1 with TRBJ2-2; 12 positions agree with TRBD2. CDR1 is SGHRS, CDR2 YFSETQ, per germline. The CDR3 is made up of 16 amino acids. V was pared by 2 bases and J by 4 bases, with 3 bases of the junction left unmatched. The chain's CDR3 is CASSLRTSGVTGELFF. CDR3 coding DNA: TGCGCCAGCAGCTTAAGGACTAGCGGGGTCACCGGGGAGCTGTTTTTT.

The chain uses TRBV6-5 and TRBJ1-5; D unresolved. Germline V gives CDR1 MNHEY, CDR2 SVGAGI. CDR3 length: 15 amino acids. Trimming pared 0 bases from V and 7 bases from J, leaving 13 bases between. CDR3 nucleotide sequence: TGTGCCAGCAGTTACTCGAGTCTTAGCAGCCAGCCCCAGCATTTT. It yields the protein CASSYSSLSSQPQHF.

V is TRBV12-5 and J is TRBJ1-2; tentative D call: TRBD1 (6 bases). V was clipped by 5 bases and J by 4 bases, with 17 bases between them. CDR1 is LGHNT, CDR2 FRNRAP, per germline. The CDR3 contains 15 residues. In DNA form, the CDR3 reads TGTGCTAGTGGTGGGGAGGGGGGCAGTGGCTATGGCTACACCTTC. This gives the protein CASGGEGGSGYGYTF.